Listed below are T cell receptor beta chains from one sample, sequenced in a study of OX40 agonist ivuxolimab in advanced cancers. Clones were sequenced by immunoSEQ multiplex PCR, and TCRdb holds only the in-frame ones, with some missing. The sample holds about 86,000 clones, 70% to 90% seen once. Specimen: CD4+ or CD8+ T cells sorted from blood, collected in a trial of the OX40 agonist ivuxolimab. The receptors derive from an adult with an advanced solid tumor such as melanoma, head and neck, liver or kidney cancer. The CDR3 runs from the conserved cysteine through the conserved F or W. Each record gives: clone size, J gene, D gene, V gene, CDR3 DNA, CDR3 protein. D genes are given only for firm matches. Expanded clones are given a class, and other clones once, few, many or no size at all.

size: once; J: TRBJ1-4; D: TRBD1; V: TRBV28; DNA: TGTGCCAGCAGTTTAGTACAGGGGTGGAATGAAAAACTGTTTTTT; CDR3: CASSLVQGWNEKLFF
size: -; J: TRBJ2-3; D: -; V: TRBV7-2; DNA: TGTGCCAGCAGCTTATGGCGCGGCGGCACAGATACGCAGTATTTT; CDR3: CASSLWRGGTDTQYF
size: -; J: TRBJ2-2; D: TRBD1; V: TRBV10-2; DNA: TGCGCCAGCAGTGAGATCCAGGGACAGTGGGGGGAGCTGTTTTTT; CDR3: CASSEIQGQWGELFF
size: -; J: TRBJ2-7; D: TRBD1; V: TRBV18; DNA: TGTGCCAGCTCACCGCAACAGGGGGCGATGAACGAGCAGTACTTC; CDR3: CASSPQQGAMNEQYF
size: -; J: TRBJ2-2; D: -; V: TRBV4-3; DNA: TGCGCCAGCAGCCAAGCGACAGCGAACACCGGGGAGCTGTTTTTT; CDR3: CASSQATANTGELFF
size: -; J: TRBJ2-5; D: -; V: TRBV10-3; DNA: TGTGCCATCAGTGAGTCTGGGCTAGCGAGAGAGACCCAGTACTTC; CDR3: CAISESGLARETQYF
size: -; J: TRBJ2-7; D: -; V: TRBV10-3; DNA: TGTGCCATCAGTGAGGACGGCTACGAGCAGTACTTC; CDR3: CAISEDGYEQYF
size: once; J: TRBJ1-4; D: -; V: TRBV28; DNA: TGTGCCACGGGGGCGGGAGCAACTAATGAAAAACTGTTTTTT; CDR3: CATGAGATNEKLFF
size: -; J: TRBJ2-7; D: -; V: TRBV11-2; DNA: TGTGCCAGCAGCTTCGGATCGATTAGGGGCGCCTACGAGCAGTACTTC; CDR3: CASSFGSIRGAYEQYF
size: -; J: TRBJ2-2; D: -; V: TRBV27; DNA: TGTGCCAGCAGTCGAAATGGCGGGGAGCTGTTTTTT; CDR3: CASSRNGGELFF
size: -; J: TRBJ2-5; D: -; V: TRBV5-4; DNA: TGTGCCAGCAGCTTCGCAGGCCCTGGAGGGGAGACCCAGTACTTC; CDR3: CASSFAGPGGETQYF
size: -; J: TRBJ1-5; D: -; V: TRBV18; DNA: TGTGCCAGCTTTGAGGGGAAGGATCAGCCCCAGCATTTT; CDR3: CASFEGKDQPQHF
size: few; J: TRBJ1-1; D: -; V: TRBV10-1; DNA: TGCGCCGGAGATCCTAACATGAACACTGAAGCTTTCTTT; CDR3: CAGDPNMNTEAFF
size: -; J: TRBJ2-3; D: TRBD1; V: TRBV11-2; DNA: TGTGCCAGCAGCTTTGACAGGGGGCTGGATTTT; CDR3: CASSFDRGLDF
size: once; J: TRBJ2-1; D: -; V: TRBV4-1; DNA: TGCGCCAGCAGCCAAGCTATAGTAGGCAATGAGCAGTTCTTC; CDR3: CASSQAIVGNEQFF
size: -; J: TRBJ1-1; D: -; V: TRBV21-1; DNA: TGTGCCAGCAGCAAAACGTTTCGGGGGGGTCGGATGTTGAACACTGAAGCTTTCTTT; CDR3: CASSKTFRGGRMLNTEAFF
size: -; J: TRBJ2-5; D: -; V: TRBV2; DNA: TGTGCCAGCAGCGTTCGGCAACGCCAAGAGACCCAGTACTTC; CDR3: CASSVRQRQETQYF
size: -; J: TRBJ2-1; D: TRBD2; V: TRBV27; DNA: TGTGCCAGCAGTTTATGGACTAGCGGAGGCAATGAGCAGTTCTTC; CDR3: CASSLWTSGGNEQFF
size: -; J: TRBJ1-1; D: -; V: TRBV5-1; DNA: TGCGCCAGCAGCCTAAGGGAGGGCGTAAACACTGAAGCTTTCTTT; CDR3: CASSLREGVNTEAFF
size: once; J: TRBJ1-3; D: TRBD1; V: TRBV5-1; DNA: TGCGCCAGCAGCAGGGACAGATCTGGAAACACCATATATTTT; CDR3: CASSRDRSGNTIYF
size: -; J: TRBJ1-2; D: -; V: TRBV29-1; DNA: TGCAGCGTCGGGACACCCCGGCAGAGCAACTATGGCTACACCTTC; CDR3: CSVGTPRQSNYGYTF
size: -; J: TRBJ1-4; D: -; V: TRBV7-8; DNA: TGTGCCAGCAGAAGTGGGACACGGGGGCTTAATGAAAAACTGTTTTTT; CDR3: CASRSGTRGLNEKLFF
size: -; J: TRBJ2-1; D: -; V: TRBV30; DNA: TGTGCCTGGAAATACGCTACCTACAATGAGCAGTTCTTC; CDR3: CAWKYATYNEQFF
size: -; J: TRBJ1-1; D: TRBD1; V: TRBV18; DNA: TGTGCCAGCTCACCTTTTTTCTCCGGGACAGGGAACACTGAAGCTTTCTTT; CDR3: CASSPFFSGTGNTEAFF
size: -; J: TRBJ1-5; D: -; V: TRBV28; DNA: TGTGCCAGCAGCCCTGGCGGGACCTATCAGCCCCAGCATTTT; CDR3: CASSPGGTYQPQHF
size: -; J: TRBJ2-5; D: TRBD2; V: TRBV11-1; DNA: TGTGCCAGCAGCCCAGGAACTAGCGGGAGGCAAGAGACCCAGTACTTC; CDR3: CASSPGTSGRQETQYF
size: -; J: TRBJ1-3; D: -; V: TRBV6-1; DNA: TGTGCCAGCAGTGAAGCGCGGCTCCATCGGGGACCTGGAAACACCATATATTTT; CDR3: CASSEARLHRGPGNTIYF
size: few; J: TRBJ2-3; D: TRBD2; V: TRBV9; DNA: TGTGCCAGCAGCCGCGGGGGGGCGCAAAATACGCAGTATTTT; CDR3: CASSRGGAQNTQYF